A selection of T cell receptor beta chains follows, all from one sample in a study of T cell responses to AZD1222 COVID-19 vaccine. TCRdb's copy holds only in-frame clones and misses some; the assay was immunoSEQ multiplex PCR. The sample has some 130,000 clones, 85% to 90% seen once. This specimen was peripheral blood, taken on day 0 of AZD1222 vaccination. These receptors all come from an adult in good health. CDR3s leave out the opening cysteine and the closing phenylalanine or tryptophan.

J gene | V gene | CDR3 protein
TRBJ1-5 | TRBV14 | ASSPLDQPQH
TRBJ2-2 | TRBV9 | ASSPGSHSRSGELF
TRBJ2-2 | TRBV12-5 | ASGGPTWGITGELF
TRBJ2-7 | TRBV5-6 | ASSLLDEQY
TRBJ1-2 | TRBV7-2 | ASSLGLAVGYT
TRBJ1-2 | TRBV5-6 | ASSYGTGEIFGYT
TRBJ1-3 | TRBV6-6 | ASSYSRNTIY
TRBJ2-7 | TRBV6-6 | ASSYFRTSSSYEQY
TRBJ2-2 | TRBV11-3 | ASSFRGAYGGELF
TRBJ1-3 | TRBV18 | ASSQGIEDTIY
TRBJ1-1 | TRBV19 | ASSIRVSKHTEAF
TRBJ1-1 | TRBV7-3 | ASSKDPMNTEAF
TRBJ2-3 | TRBV29-1 | SVDAGGTDTQY
TRBJ1-4 | TRBV5-1 | ASSRSGTEAQLF
TRBJ2-7 | TRBV5-6 | ASSFSYEQY
TRBJ2-2 | TRBV5-5 | ASSASGGANTGELF
TRBJ2-7 | TRBV2 | ASKRSLPYEQY
TRBJ2-5 | TRBV7-7 | ASSWGQGEETQY
TRBJ2-7 | TRBV27 | ASSLSGYEQY
TRBJ2-7 | TRBV7-6 | ASSLLTDSYEQY
TRBJ2-2 | TRBV11-2 | ASSYSPGTMLGELF
TRBJ1-6 | TRBV27 | ASRSGPFYSPLH
TRBJ2-1 | TRBV29-1 | SVKMGNEQF
TRBJ2-1 | TRBV6-2/TRBV6-3 | ASSYSWGFGEQF
TRBJ1-2 | TRBV7-9 | ASSFALPGQTYH
TRBJ1-1 | TRBV7-9 | ASSLIGGGLNTEAF
TRBJ1-2 | TRBV5-6 | ASSFAGTRGYGYT
TRBJ2-5 | TRBV9 | ASSVGGSRETQY
TRBJ2-7 | TRBV9 | ASSRLAGASYEQY
TRBJ2-3 | TRBV9 | ASSPQGDTQY
TRBJ1-1 | TRBV6-2/TRBV6-3 | ASSYLGGTEAF
TRBJ1-2 | TRBV14 | ASSLNRGGGYT
TRBJ1-3 | TRBV5-1 | ASSSSAERGKF
TRBJ1-4 | TRBV5-1 | ASSTGGTDEKLF
TRBJ1-5 | TRBV19 | ASSPTGTENQPQH
TRBJ1-1 | TRBV15 | ATSIQGGTEAF
TRBJ2-7 | TRBV6-5 | ASSYSELREQY
TRBJ1-3 | TRBV5-1 | ASRKTNSGNTIY
TRBJ2-5 | TRBV24-1 | ATSDLPGVGGETQY
TRBJ2-1 | TRBV2 | ASSERTSGVEQF
TRBJ2-1 | TRBV5-6 | ASSLVRDDYNEQF
TRBJ2-5 | TRBV6-5 | ASTEGQAQETQY
TRBJ2-7 | TRBV29-1 | SVEGIDEQY
TRBJ2-7 | TRBV7-2 | ASSLPRRQIYEQY
TRBJ2-3 | TRBV15 | ATSGGGHATQY
TRBJ1-2 | TRBV7-9 | ASSFTGGNYGYT
TRBJ1-6 | TRBV28 | ASKGAYNSPLH
TRBJ2-1 | TRBV11-3 | ASSLGGAYGNEQF
TRBJ2-7 | TRBV27 | ASSLGVESYEQY
TRBJ1-4 | TRBV6-5 | ASSYPDRGDEKLF
TRBJ1-5 | TRBV18 | ASSPYGWGELRNQPQH
TRBJ2-7 | TRBV9 | ASSARPENTNEQY
TRBJ2-1 | TRBV14 | ASGKAGGPEQF
TRBJ2-3 | TRBV7-3 | ASSANIDTQY
TRBJ1-2 | TRBV4-2 | ASSPEGPPMDYGYT
TRBJ2-7 | TRBV4-1 | ASSQGGLAGSYEQY
TRBJ1-5 | TRBV2 | ASSVTERQPQH
TRBJ1-6 | TRBV7-2 | ASSFLGGDSPLH
TRBJ2-3 | TRBV29-1 | SVVRRGTDTQY